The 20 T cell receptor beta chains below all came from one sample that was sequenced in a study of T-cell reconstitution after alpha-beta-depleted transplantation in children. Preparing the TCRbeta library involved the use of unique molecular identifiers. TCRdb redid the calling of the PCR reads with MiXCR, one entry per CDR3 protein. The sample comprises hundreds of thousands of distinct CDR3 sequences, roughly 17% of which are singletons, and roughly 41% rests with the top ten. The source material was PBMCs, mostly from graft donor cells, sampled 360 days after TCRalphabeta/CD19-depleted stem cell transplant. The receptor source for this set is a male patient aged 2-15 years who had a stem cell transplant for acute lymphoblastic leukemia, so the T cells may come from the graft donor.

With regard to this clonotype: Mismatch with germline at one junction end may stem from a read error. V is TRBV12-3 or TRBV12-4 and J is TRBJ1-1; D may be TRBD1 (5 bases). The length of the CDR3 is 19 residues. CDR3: CTSSLAAWGSNTQNTEAFF. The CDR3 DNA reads TGTACCAGCAGTTTAGCAGCGTGGGGGTCCAACACCCAGAACACTGAAGCTTTCTTT.

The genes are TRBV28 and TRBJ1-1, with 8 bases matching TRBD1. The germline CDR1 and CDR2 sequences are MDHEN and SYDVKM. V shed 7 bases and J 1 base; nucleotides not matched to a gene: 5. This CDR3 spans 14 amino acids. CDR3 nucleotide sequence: TGTGCCAGCACCCAGGGGGCCCCGAACACTGAAGCTTTCTTT. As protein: CASTQGAPNTEAFF.

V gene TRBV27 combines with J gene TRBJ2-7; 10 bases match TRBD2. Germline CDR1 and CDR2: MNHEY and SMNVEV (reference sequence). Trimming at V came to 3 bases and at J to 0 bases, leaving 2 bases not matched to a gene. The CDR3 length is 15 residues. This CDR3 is CASSFGLAVSYEQYF. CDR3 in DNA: TGTGCCAGCAGTTTCGGACTAGCGGTCTCCTACGAGCAGTACTTC.

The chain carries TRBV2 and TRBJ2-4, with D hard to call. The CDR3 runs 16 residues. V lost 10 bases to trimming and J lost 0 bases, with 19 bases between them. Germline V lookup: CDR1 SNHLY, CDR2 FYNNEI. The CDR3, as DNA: TGTGCCACCGGAGTTCCTCTCAGTCTAGCCAAAAACATTCAGTACTTC. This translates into CATGVPLSLAKNIQYF.

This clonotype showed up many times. The CDR3 region is CSALAYNEQFF. The CDR3 bases are TGCAGTGCGCTCGCTTACAATGAGCAGTTCTTC. J is TRBJ2-1 and V is TRBV20-1, with D unresolved. This CDR3 contains 11 residues. Per germline, CDR1 DFQATT and CDR2 SNEGSKA (reference sequence). Between the trimmed V and J ends, which lost 6 bases and 4 bases, there was a span of 7 bases.

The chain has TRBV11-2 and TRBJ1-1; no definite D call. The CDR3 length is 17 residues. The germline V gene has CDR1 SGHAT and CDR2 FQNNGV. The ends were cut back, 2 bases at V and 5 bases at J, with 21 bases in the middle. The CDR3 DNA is TGTGCCAGCAGCTTAAGCTTTAGGTACCTCACAATTACTGAAGCTTTCTTT. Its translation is CASSLSFRYLTITEAFF.

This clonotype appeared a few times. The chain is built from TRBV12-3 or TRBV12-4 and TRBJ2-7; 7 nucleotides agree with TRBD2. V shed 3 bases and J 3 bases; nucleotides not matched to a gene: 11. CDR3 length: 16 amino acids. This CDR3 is CASSLGLREWDYEQYF. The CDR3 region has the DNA TGTGCCAGCAGTTTGGGGTTGCGGGAGTGGGACTACGAGCAGTACTTC.

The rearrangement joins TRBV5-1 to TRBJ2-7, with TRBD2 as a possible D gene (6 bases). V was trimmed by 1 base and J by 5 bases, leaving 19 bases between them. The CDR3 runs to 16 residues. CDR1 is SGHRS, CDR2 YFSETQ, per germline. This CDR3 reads CASSLYLAGRGNEQYF. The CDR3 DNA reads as TGCGCCAGCAGCTTGTATCTGGCGGGACGGGGGAACGAGCAGTACTTC.

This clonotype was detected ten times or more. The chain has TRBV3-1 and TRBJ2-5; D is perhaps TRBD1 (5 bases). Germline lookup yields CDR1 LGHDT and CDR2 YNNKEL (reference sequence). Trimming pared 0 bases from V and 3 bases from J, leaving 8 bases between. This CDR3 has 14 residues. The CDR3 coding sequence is TGTGCCAGCAGCCAAGACGACAGTAAAGAGACCCAGTACTTC. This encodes CASSQDDSKETQYF.

The CDR3 sequence is CASSFMGQGNEKLFF. The CDR3 bases are TGTGCCAGCAGCTTCATGGGACAGGGAAATGAAAAACTGTTTTTT. This rearrangement joins TRBV7-9 to TRBJ1-4; 9 bases agree with TRBD1. The CDR3 is 15 amino acids. The junction had 4 bases not matched to a gene; V was cut back by 3 bases and J by 5 bases. Germline CDR1 and CDR2: SEHNR and FQNEAQ (reference sequence).

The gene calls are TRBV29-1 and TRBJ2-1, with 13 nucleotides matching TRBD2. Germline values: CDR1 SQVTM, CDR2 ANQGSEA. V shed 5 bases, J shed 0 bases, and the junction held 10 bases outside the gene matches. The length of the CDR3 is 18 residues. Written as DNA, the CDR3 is TGCAGCGTTCGGTCCGGGACTAGCGGGACCTTCTCCTACAATGAGCAGTTCTTC. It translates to CSVRSGTSGTFSYNEQFF.

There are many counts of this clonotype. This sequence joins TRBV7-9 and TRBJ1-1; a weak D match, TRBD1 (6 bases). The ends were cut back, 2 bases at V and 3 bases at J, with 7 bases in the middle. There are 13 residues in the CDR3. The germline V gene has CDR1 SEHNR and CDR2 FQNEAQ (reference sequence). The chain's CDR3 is CASSLNRDTEAFF. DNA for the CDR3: TGTGCCAGCAGCTTAAACAGGGACACTGAAGCTTTCTTT.

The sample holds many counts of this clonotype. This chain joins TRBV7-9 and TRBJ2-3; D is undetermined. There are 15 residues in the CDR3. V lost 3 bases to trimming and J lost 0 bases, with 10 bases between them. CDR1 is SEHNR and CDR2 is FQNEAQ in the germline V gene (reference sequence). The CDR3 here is CASSFKGSSTDTQYF. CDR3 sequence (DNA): TGTGCCAGCAGCTTCAAGGGTTCTAGCACAGATACGCAGTATTTT.

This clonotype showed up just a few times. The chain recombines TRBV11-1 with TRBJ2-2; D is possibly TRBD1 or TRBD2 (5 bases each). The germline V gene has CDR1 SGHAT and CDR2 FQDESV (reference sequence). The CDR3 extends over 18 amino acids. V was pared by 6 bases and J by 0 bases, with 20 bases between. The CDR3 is CASRGVGSGLPNTGELFF. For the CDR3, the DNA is TGTGCCAGCAGGGGGGTAGGGTCGGGGCTTCCGAACACCGGGGAGCTGTTTTTT.

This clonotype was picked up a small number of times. The CDR3 loop is CASSLTGGDEGYTF. The CDR3 region has the DNA TGTGCCAGCAGTTTAACTGGGGGCGACGAAGGCTACACCTTC. The gene calls are TRBV12-3 or TRBV12-4 and TRBJ1-2; TRBD1 is a possible D gene (6 bases). The V gene lost 2 bases and the J gene lost 8 bases, with 15 bases spanning the gap. The CDR3 contains 14 residues.

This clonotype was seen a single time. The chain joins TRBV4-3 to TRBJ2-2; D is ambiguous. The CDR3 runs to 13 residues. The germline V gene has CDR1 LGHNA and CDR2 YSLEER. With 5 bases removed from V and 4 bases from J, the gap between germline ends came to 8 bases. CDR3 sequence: CASSEAGTGELFF. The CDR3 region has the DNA TGCGCCAGCAGCGAGGCTGGCACCGGGGAGCTGTTTTTT.

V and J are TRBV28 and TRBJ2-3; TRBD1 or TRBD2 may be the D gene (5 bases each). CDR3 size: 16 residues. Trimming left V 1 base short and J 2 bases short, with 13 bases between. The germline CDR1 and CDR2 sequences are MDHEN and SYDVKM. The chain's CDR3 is CASSLSGPQLTDTQYF. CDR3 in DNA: TGTGCCAGCAGTTTATCGGGGCCACAACTCACAGATACGCAGTATTTT.

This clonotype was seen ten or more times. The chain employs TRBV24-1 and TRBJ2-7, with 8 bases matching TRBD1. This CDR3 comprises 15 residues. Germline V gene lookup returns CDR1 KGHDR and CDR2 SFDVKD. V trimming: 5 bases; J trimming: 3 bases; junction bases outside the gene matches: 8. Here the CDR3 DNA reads TGTGCCACCAGTGCCCCGGACAGGGTACTCTACGAGCAGTACTTC. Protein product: CATSAPDRVLYEQYF.

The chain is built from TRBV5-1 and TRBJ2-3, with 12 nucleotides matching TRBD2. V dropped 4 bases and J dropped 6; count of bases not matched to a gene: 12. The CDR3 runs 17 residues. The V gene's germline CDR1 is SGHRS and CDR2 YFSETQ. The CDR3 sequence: CASSIPRTSGTADTQYF. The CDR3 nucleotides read TGCGCCAGCAGCATACCTAGGACTAGCGGGACCGCGGATACGCAGTATTTT.

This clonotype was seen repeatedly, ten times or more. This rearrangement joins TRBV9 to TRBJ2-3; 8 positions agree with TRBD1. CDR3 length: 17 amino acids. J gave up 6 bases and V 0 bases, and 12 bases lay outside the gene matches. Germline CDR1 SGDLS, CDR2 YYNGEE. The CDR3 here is CASSVAPQGAMEDTQYF. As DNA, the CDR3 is TGTGCCAGCAGCGTAGCTCCGCAGGGGGCAATGGAGGATACGCAGTATTTT.